The entry below gives a single TCR beta chain sequence along with its context. Germline CDR1 and CDR2: SGHRS and YFSETQ. This CDR3 has 23 amino acids. With 4 bases clipped from V and 0 bases from J, the junction kept 28 bases outside the gene matches. The record originates from a study of T cell clones after liver transplantation. Study-level information: Liver transplant recipients had immunosuppression withdrawal attempted within 2 years.

TCRdb's copy holds only in-frame clones and misses some; the assay was immunoSEQ multiplex PCR. The table includes about 45,000 clones, about 82% detected once. Sorting of unstimulated PBMCs yielded separate CD3+CD4+ and CD3+CD8+ fractions. Sequenced material: CD4+ T cells from blood, taken 24 months after liver transplant. The rearrangement uses TRBV5-1 and TRBJ2-1; the match to TRBD1 covers 7 bases. The TCR was taken from a human patient who received a liver transplant. The T cells may partly be graft donor cells. This chain's CDR3 is CASSQEPRTGQSLGISSYNEQFF. Written as DNA, the CDR3 is TGCGCCAGCAGCCAAGAACCCAGGACAGGTCAGAGCCTAGGTATATCCTCCTACAATGAGCAGTTCTTC. Based on the CDR3 plus reference TRBV5-1 and TRBJ2-1, the full variable domain is KAGVTQTPRYLIKTRGQQVTLSCSPISGHRSVSWYQQTPGQGLQFLFEYFSETQRNKGNFPGRFSGRQFSNSRSEMNVSTLELGDSALYLCASSQEPRTGQSLGISSYNEQFFGPGTRLTVL.